The entry below gives a single T cell receptor beta chain sequence along with its context. What it binds is unknown. A read error may produce the germline difference seen at one junction end. TCRdb fed the 5' RACE reads into MiXCR, producing one record per CDR3 protein. The sample has some 63,000 distinct CDR3 sequences, roughly 6.1% seen once. Germline loops: CDR1 SGHRS, CDR2 YFSETQ. The CDR3 spans 15 residues. These data originate in a study of CD8 T cells in ankylosing spondylitis. Findings and caveats of the study: There was a TCR beta motif, made of fewer than 10 highly homologous variants, that appeared characteristic of ankylosing spondylitis blood. Reportedly, matched ankylosing spondylitis synovial fluid was significantly enriched for disease-linked clones. Disease-linked clones were found to be CD8+ and relatively rare in peripheral blood.

The gene calls are TRBV5-1 and TRBJ1-1; maybe TRBD1 (6 bases). Input material: synovial fluid, either unsorted or a sorted T cell fraction (not recorded which). The sequence was collected from a male donor with ankylosing spondylitis. The CDR3 coding sequence is TGCGCCAACAGCTTGGAGGCTGTTCGGGGGCGTGAAGCTTTCTTT. As protein: CANSLEAVRGREAFF.